This TCR beta chain was captured by sequencing in a study of shared clonotypes between healthy human individuals. Looking at the study overall: A couple of female and a few male donors aged 18 to 49 were enrolled. Each donor had three CD4 naive, three CD4 memory, two CD8 naive and one CD8 memory plate.

Genomic DNA belonging to each subset was distributed in equal measure over several immunoSEQ plates. Profiling relied on immunoSEQ multiplex PCR, and the TCRdb table lists in-frame clones only, not all of them. The sample has around 340,000 clones, roughly 80% seen once. Memory CD4+ cells were the fraction left after CD45RA+ naive selection. Germline V gene data show CDR1 as SGHTA and CDR2 as FQGTGA. The V end was cut by 3 bases, the J end by 7 bases, with 12 bases between. The CDR3 has 13 residues. The sequence came from a man aged 30 to 45 in good health. The sample taken for sequencing was memory CD4+ T cells sorted from blood. Subset given: CD45RA-negative fraction. This rearrangement joins TRBV7-3 to TRBJ1-2; D is unclear. This CDR3 is CASSLRSVFGYTF. As DNA, the CDR3 is TGTGCCAGCAGCTTGAGGTCCGTTTTTGGCTACACCTTC.